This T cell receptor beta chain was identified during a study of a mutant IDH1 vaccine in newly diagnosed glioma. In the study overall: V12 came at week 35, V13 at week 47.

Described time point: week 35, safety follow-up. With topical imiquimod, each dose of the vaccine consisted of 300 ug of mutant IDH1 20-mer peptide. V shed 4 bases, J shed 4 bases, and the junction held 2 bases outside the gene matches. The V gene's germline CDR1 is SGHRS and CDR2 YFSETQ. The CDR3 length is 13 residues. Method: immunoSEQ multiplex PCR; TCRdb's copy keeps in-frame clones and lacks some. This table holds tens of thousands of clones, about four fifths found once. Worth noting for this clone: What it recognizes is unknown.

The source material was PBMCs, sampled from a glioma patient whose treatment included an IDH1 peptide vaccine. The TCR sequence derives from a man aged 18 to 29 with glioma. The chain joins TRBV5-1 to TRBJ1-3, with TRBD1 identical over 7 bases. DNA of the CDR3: TGCGCCAGCAGCCTGGACAGGGGAAACACCATATATTTT. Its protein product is CASSLDRGNTIYF.